A single sample is the source of the 14 T cell receptor beta chains below, sequenced in a study of HIV-infected patients and healthy controls. Alpha and beta constant-region primers primed reverse transcription of around 550 ng RNA. Using multiplexing indices, alpha and beta chain libraries were generated apart by chain-specific third strand synthesis. From the 5' RACE reads, TCRdb called clonotypes with MiXCR, one entry per CDR3 protein. The sample contains some 17,000 distinct CDR3 sequences, over 9% of which appear only once. Whole blood was used without fractionation, so all unsorted peripheral T cells were included. The sample comprised blood. These receptors were taken from an adult in good health.

This clonotype was observed at least ten times. This rearrangement joins TRBV12-3 or TRBV12-4 to TRBJ2-5; the D gene is possibly TRBD2 (5 bases). The CDR3 is made up of 15 amino acids. The V gene lost 6 bases and the J gene lost 2 bases, with 16 bases spanning the gap. CDR3 residues: CASSSVSRAQETQYF. Written as DNA, the CDR3 is TGTGCCAGCAGCTCTGTCTCGAGGGCTCAAGAGACCCAGTACTTC.

This clonotype was counted ten times or more. This rearrangement joins TRBV6-1 to TRBJ1-6; D may be TRBD1 (6 bases). V lost 8 bases to trimming and J lost 6 bases, with 14 bases between them. CDR1 and CDR2 from the germline V gene are MNHNS and SASEGT. The CDR3 contains 14 residues. Here the CDR3 reads CASGGTSFNSPLHF. DNA of the CDR3: TGTGCCAGCGGTGGGACAAGCTTTAATTCACCCCTCCACTTT.

Sample share makes this clonotype medium-sized. This chain links TRBV27 with TRBJ1-2; 7 nucleotides match TRBD1. Trimming removed 3 bases from V and 0 bases from J; junction bases left unmatched: 4. Per the germline V gene, CDR1 is MNHEY and CDR2 is SMNVEV (reference sequence). The CDR3 runs to 15 residues. The CDR3 region is CASSFGTATNYGYTF. DNA of the CDR3: TGTGCCAGCAGTTTTGGGACAGCCACTAACTATGGCTACACCTTC.

This clonotype is termed medium-sized. This chain joins TRBV21-1 and TRBJ2-5; the listed D gene, TRBD2, was not tested against the DNA. TRBV21-1 is noted as a pseudogene. The CDR3 length is 16 residues. The CDR3 sequence is CASSKESGRAPETQYF. The CDR3 DNA reads TGTGCCAGCAGCAAAGAAAGCGGGAGGGCCCCAGAGACCCAGTACTTC.

This clonotype was counted ten times or more. The rearrangement links TRBV5-4 to TRBJ2-1, with 10 bases lining up with TRBD1. The germline V gene has CDR1 SGHNT and CDR2 YYREEE (reference sequence). This CDR3 comprises 15 residues. With 0 bases clipped from V and 4 bases from J, the junction kept 1 base outside the gene matches. CDR3 amino acids: CASSLGTGGYNEQFF. The CDR3 nucleotides read TGTGCCAGCAGCTTGGGGACAGGGGGATACAATGAGCAGTTCTTC. Full variable domain (missing parts from reference TRBV5-4 and TRBJ2-1): ETGVTQSPTHLIKTRGQQVTLRCSSQSGHNTVSWYQQALGQGPQFIFQYYREEENGRGNFPPRFSGLQFPNYSSELNVNALELDDSALYLCASSLGTGGYNEQFFGPGTRLTVL.

This clonotype was found many times. The genes are TRBV30 and TRBJ2-5; a possible D gene is TRBD2 (7 bases). The CDR3 length is 14 residues. CDR1 and CDR2 from the germline V gene are GTSNPN and SVGIG (reference sequence). Trimming stripped 3 bases from V and 0 bases from J, with 11 bases between. CDR3 bases: TGTGCCTGGAGAGGGGGGGGCCACCAAGAGACCCAGTACTTC. Its protein is CAWRGGGHQETQYF.

This clonotype has at least ten counts. This chain uses TRBV28 with TRBJ2-7; D not resolved. This CDR3 region has 12 residues. Germline CDR1 is MDHEN and CDR2 is SYDVKM. Trimming cost V 6 bases and J 2 bases, with 8 bases left between them. The CDR3 reads CASSKKAYEQYF. DNA for the CDR3: TGTGCCAGCAGCAAAAAAGCCTACGAGCAGTACTTC.

By its share, this clonotype is medium-sized. The V and J genes are TRBV29-1 and TRBJ1-1, with D perhaps TRBD1 (5 bases). Trimming shortened V by 3 bases and J by 4 bases, and 9 bases separated the two germline ends. Per the germline V gene, CDR1 is SQVTM and CDR2 is ANQGSEA. The length of the CDR3 is 12 residues. The CDR3 here is CSVDRDRTEAFF. The CDR3 DNA sequence: TGCAGCGTTGACAGGGATCGCACTGAAGCTTTCTTT.

This clonotype was found many times. CDR3 sequence (DNA): TGCGCCAGCAGCTTGGTAGGCTTGGGGGGGCTCGGTCGGACTGAAGCTTTCTTT. This gives the protein CASSLVGLGGLGRTEAFF. This chain links TRBV5-1 with TRBJ1-1, with D possibly matching TRBD1 (6 bases). Germline CDR1 is SGHRS and CDR2 is YFSETQ. The CDR3 has 18 residues. V was clipped by 0 bases and J by 5 bases, with 23 bases between them.

This clonotype was picked up many times. This chain uses TRBV20-1 with TRBJ1-2; 11 bases are a match to TRBD1. J lost 8 bases, V lost 6 bases, and 5 bases had no gene match. Per germline, CDR1 DFQATT and CDR2 SNEGSKA (reference sequence). This CDR3 contains 12 residues. The CDR3 protein is CSAPDRGRGYTF. In DNA form, the CDR3 reads TGCAGTGCCCCGGACAGGGGGCGAGGCTACACCTTC.

By proportion, this clonotype is medium-sized. This rearrangement joins TRBV7-9 to TRBJ2-1; D not certain. The CDR3 sequence is 12 residues long. Trimming left V 1 base short and J 9 bases short, with 7 bases between. Per germline, CDR1 SEHNR and CDR2 FQNEAQ (reference sequence). CDR3 region: CASSLVDSEQFF. CDR3 nucleotide sequence: TGTGCCAGCAGCTTAGTGGATTCTGAGCAGTTCTTC.

The rearrangement joins TRBV5-6 to TRBJ2-1, with TRBD2 matching over 8 bases. Germline V gene sequence: CDR1 SGHDT, CDR2 YYEEEE. Unmatched junction bases numbered 4, after V lost 1 base and J lost 1 base. The CDR3 is 16 residues long. The CDR3 DNA sequence: TGTGCCAGCAGCTTGTGGCTAGCGGGTTCCTACAATGAGCAGTTCTTC. It translates to CASSLWLAGSYNEQFF. The whole variable domain, filled in from reference TRBV5-6 and TRBJ2-1, reads DAGVTQSPTHLIKTRGQQVTLRCSPKSGHDTVSWYQQALGQGPQFIFQYYEEEERQRGNFPDRFSGHQFPNYSSELNVNALLLGDSALYLCASSLWLAGSYNEQFFGPGTRLTVL.

This clonotype was recorded a few times. This chain connects TRBV5-1 to TRBJ2-1, with 8 bases that match TRBD2. V was pared by 6 bases and J by 7 bases, with 6 bases of the junction left unmatched. This CDR3 has 13 amino acids. Germline V CDR1 and CDR2: SGHRS, YFSETQ. The CDR3 DNA is TGCGCCAGCACCAGCGGGAGCGATAATGAGCAGTTCTTC. As protein: CASTSGSDNEQFF.

This clonotype rates as medium-sized. The chain carries TRBV20-1 and TRBJ2-5, with 8 bases lining up with TRBD2. V dropped 0 bases and J dropped 5; count of bases not matched to a gene: 23. The CDR3 length is 20 residues. Germline CDR1 DFQATT, CDR2 SNEGSKA (reference sequence). The CDR3 coding sequence is TGCAGTGCTAGAGATGTTGTGGGAGCTAGCGGGCGGTCGGTAGGGGAGACCCAGTACTTC. Its protein is CSARDVVGASGRSVGETQYF.